This T cell receptor beta chain was captured by sequencing in a study of cytomegalovirus exposure and HLA in healthy donors. The study, taken as a whole, reports: The sole available immune exposure information was CMV serostatus. From TCR beta sequences, most subjects' HLA-A and HLA-B alleles were reportedly predicted accurately. The authors confirmed in vitro that a few CMV-associated chains were specific for CMV antigens.

Germline V gives CDR1 SGHNT, CDR2 YYREEE (reference sequence). Trimming shortened V by 3 bases and J by 4 bases, and 3 bases separated the two germline ends. This CDR3 spans 11 amino acids. Vbeta (60) and Jbeta (13) primers were used in the PCR. This table comes from immunoSEQ multiplex PCR, and its TCRdb copy is limited to in-frame clones, with some not included. The sample has some 50,000 clones, under 75% seen once. Of note for this clone: Its antigen is unknown.

Unrecorded immune exposure was likely among donors, who were nominally healthy when sampled. The TCR sequence derives from a man aged 25 to 40 in good health and CMV-seronegative. Sequencing was done on a sample of PBMCs. The chain has TRBV5-4 and TRBJ2-3; no definite D call. The CDR3 reads CASSSSDTQYF. For the CDR3, the DNA is TGTGCCAGCAGCTCCTCAGATACGCAGTATTTT. Full variable domain (rest looked up from reference TRBV5-4 and TRBJ2-3): ETGVTQSPTHLIKTRGQQVTLRCSSQSGHNTVSWYQQALGQGPQFIFQYYREEENGRGNFPPRFSGLQFPNYSSELNVNALELDDSALYLCASSSSDTQYFGPGTRLTVL.